This T cell receptor (beta chain) was recorded in a study of T cell responses to AZD1222 COVID-19 vaccine. Clones were sequenced by immunoSEQ multiplex PCR, and TCRdb holds only the in-frame ones, with some missing. The profile covers about 140,000 clones, with 90% appearing a single time and 5% to 6.5% taken by the ten largest. V lost 8 bases, J lost 0 bases, and 13 bases lay in between. This CDR3 spans 14 amino acids. CDR1 and CDR2 from the germline V gene are MDHEN and SYDVKM. The TCR was taken from an adult who received the AZD1222 COVID-19 vaccine. The sequences come from peripheral blood, collected 28 days after the second AZD1222 dose. The gene calls are TRBV28 and TRBJ1-1; D might be TRBD1 (5 bases). Here the CDR3 DNA reads TGTGCCAGCGTAAGACAGACGATGAACACTGAAGCTTTCTTT. It codes for CASVRQTMNTEAFF.